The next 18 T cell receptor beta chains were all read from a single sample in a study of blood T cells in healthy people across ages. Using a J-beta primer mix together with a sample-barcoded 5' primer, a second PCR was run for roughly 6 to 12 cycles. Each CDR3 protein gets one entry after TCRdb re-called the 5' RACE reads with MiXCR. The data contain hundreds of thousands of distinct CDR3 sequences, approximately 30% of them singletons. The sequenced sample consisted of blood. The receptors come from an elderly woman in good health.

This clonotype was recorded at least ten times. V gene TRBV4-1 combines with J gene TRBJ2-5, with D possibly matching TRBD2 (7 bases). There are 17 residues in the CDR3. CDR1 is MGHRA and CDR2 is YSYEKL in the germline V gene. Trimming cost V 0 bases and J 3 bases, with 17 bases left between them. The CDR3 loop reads CASSQDGAGAAEETQYF. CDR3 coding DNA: TGCGCCAGCAGCCAAGACGGGGCGGGGGCCGCCGAAGAGACCCAGTACTTC.

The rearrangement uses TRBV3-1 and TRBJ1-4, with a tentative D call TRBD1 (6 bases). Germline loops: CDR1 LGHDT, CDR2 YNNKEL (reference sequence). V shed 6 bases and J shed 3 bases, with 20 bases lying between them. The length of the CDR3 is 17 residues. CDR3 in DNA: TGTGCCAGCAGTCTAGGGGGAGGGGGATCTCCTAATGAAAAACTGTTTTTT. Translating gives CASSLGGGGSPNEKLFF.

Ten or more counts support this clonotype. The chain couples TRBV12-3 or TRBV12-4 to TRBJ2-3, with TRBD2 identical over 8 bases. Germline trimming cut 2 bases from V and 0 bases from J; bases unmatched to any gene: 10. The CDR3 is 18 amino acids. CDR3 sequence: CASSLSGGAGRSTDTQYF. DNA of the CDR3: TGTGCCAGCAGTTTATCCGGGGGGGCCGGTCGTAGCACAGATACGCAGTATTTT.

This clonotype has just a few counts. CDR3 amino acids: CASSPSTGGVSGANVLTF. The CDR3 DNA sequence: TGTGCCAGCTCACCATCGACAGGAGGCGTATCTGGGGCCAACGTCCTGACTTTC. The J gene is TRBJ2-6, the V gene TRBV18; D is perhaps TRBD1 (6 bases). V was pared by 2 bases and J by 1 base, with 15 bases between. The CDR3 runs 18 residues. The germline V gene encodes CDR1 KGHSH and CDR2 LQKENI.

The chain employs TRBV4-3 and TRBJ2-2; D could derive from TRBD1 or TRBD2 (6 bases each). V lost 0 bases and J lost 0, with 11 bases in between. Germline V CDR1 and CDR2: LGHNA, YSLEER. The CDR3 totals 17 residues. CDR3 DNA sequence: TGCGCCAGCAGCCAAGATGCCGGGGGCCCGAACACCGGGGAGCTGTTTTTT. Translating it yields CASSQDAGGPNTGELFF.

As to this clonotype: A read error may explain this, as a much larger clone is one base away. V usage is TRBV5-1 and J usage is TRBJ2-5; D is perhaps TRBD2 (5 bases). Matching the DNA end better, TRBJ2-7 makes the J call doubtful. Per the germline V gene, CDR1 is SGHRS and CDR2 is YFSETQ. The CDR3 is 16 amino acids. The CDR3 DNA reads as TGCGTCAGCAGCTACGGACCTAGCACTAGGGAAGACGAGCAGTACTTC. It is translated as CVSSYGPSTREDEQYF.

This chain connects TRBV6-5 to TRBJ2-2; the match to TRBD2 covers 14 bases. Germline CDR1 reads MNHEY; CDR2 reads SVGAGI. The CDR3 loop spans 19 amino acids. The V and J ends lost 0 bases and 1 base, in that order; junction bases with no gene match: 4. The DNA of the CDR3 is TGTGCCAGCAGTTACTCCTTGACTAGCGGGGGGGGGAACACCGGGGAGCTGTTTTTT. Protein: CASSYSLTSGGGNTGELFF.

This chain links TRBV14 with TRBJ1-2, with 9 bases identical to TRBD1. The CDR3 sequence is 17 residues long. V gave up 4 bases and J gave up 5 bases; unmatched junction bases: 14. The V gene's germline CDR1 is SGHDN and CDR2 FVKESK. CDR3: CASSPWGQGLRGYGYTF. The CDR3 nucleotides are TGTGCCAGCAGCCCGTGGGGACAGGGACTGAGAGGGTATGGCTACACCTTC.

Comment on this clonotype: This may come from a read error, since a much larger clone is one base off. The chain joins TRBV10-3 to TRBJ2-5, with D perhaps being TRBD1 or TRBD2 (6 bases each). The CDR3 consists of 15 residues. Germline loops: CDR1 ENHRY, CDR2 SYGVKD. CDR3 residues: CAISVQLGGQGTQYF. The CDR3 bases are TGTGCCATCAGCGTTCAGCTGGGGGGACAAGGGACCCAGTACTTC.

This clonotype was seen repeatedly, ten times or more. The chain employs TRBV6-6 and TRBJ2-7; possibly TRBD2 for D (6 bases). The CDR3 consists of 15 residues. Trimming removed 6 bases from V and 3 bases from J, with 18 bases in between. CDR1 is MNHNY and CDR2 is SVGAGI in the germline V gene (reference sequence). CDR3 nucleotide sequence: TGTGCCAGCAGCTCTATTGGCGGGACTCGCTACGAGCAGTACTTC. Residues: CASSSIGGTRYEQYF.

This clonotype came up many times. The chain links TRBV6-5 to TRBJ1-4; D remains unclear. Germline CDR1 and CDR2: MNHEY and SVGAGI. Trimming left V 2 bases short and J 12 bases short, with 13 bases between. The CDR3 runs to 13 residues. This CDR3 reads CASSYDLQTELFF. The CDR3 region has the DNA TGTGCCAGCAGTTACGATCTGCAAACGGAACTGTTTTTT.

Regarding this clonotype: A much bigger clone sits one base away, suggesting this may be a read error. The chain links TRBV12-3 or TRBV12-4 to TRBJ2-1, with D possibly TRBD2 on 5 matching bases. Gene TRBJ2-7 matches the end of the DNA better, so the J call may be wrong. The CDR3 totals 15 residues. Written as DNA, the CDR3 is TGTGCCAGCAGTTTGGGCGGGTCCCCCTACAATGAGCAGTACTTC. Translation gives CASSLGGSPYNEQYF.

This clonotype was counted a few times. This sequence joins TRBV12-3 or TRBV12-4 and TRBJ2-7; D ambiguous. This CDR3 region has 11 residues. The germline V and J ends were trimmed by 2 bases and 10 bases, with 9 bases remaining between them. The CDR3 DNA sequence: TGTGCCAGCAGTTTAAAAGGAGCCCAGTACTTC. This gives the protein CASSLKGAQYF.

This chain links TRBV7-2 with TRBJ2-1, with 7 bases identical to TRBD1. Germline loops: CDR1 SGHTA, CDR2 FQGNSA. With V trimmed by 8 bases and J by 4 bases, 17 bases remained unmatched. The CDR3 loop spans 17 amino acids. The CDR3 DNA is TGTGCCAGCTGGTCTGCACGAGGGGGCGCTAGGTACAATGAGCAGTTCTTC. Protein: CASWSARGGARYNEQFF.

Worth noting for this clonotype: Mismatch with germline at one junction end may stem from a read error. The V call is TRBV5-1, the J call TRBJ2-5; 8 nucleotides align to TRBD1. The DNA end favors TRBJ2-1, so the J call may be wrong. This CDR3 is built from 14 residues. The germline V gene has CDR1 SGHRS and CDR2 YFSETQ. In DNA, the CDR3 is TGCGTCAGCAGCTTGCAGGGGGCTTTCTACGAGCAGTTCTTC. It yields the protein CVSSLQGAFYEQFF.

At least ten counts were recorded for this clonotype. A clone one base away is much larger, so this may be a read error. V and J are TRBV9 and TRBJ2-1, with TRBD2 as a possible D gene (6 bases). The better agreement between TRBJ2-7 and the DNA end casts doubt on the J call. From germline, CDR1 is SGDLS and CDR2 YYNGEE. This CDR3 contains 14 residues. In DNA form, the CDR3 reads TGTGCCAGCAAACCCGGGACTGAATACAATGAGCAGTACTTC. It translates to CASKPGTEYNEQYF.

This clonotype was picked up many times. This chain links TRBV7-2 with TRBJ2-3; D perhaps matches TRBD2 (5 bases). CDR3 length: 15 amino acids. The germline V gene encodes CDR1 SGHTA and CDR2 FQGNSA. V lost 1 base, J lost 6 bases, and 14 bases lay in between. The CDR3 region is CASSLGTGEGDTQYF. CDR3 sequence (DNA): TGTGCCAGCAGCTTAGGGACTGGAGAAGGGGATACGCAGTATTTT. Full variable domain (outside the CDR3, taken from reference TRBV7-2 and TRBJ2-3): GAGVSQSPSNKVTEKGKDVELRCDPISGHTALYWYRQSLGQGLEFLIYFQGNSAPDKSGLPSDRFSAERTGGSVSTLTIQRTQQEDSAVYLCASSLGTGEGDTQYFGPGTRLTVL.

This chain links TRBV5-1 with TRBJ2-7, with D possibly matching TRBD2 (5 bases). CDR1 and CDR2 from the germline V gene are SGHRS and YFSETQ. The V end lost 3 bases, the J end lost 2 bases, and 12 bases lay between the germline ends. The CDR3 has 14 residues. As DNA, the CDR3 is TGCGCCAGCAGCTCCCTGAGCGGTGCCTACGAGCAGTACTTC. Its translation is CASSSLSGAYEQYF.